The clone carrying this TCR beta chain showed up just once. Antigen unknown. The listed genes are named as in mouse. Indicated time point: mouse harvest day 14 after allogeneic transplant. Each mouse received 10^7 T-cell-depleted marrow cells plus 10^6 splenic CD5+ T cells by tail vein. Mice had MHC-mismatched B6 into BALB/c GVHD, sampled day 7 or 14. TCRbeta CDR3 was sequenced at survey depth with template counts. The data were produced by immunoSEQ multiplex PCR, yet TCRdb's version contains in-frame clones alone and is incomplete. Among about 4,100 clones listed, roughly half were seen once. This specimen belongs to a study of tissue T cells after allogeneic stem cell transplantation. Study findings and constraints: Only a limited share of tissue TCRs appeared in blood or spleen. Motif-based clustering found tissue-specific repertoire signatures shared across patients, though few clones were shared.

Sample: lymph node tissue. This clonotype was sampled from a female BALB/c mouse given C57BL/6 T cells with graft-versus-host disease after an allogeneic hematopoietic cell transplant.

CDR3 DNA (partial): TGCTCCAGCAGTCCGGGACAGGGGAACTCCGACTACACC. Amino acid sequence: CSSSPGQGNSDYT. The entire CDR3 protein reads CSSSPGQGNSDYTF. The chain employs TRBV23 and TRBJ1-2; TRBD1, the D gene given by the table, was not confirmed from the DNA. The read ends 1 residue early relative to the CDR3; the germline J gene fills the gap. The CDR3 extends over 14 amino acids. CDR1 KGHTA and CDR2 FQNQQP come from the germline V gene.